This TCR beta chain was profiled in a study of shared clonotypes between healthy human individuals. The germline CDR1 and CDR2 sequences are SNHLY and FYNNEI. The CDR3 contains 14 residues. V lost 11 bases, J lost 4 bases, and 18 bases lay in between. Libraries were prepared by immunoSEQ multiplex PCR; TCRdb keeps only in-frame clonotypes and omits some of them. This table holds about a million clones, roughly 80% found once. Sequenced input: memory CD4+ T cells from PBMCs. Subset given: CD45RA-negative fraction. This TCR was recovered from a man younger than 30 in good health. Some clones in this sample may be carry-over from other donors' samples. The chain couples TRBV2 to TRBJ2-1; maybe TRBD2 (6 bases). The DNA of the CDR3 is TGTGCCGGTAGCATACAGCGGGTGTACAATGAGCAGTTCTTC. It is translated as CAGSIQRVYNEQFF.